This TCR beta chain appears in the sequencing data of a study of brain T cells in children with intractable seizures. Study-level points and caveats: Clones missing pre-surgery may reflect undersampling of that blood sample.

Using immunoSEQ multiplex PCR, the repertoire was profiled, and TCRdb retains in-frame clones only, with some absent. The data show some 76,000 clones, around 93% seen once. In the case of this clone: Its antigen remains unknown.

Losses at the gene ends were 3 bases for V and 0 bases for J; bases not matched to a gene: 9. Germline V gene sequence: CDR1 SEHNR, CDR2 FQNEAQ (reference sequence). The CDR3 sequence is 17 residues long. The sequencing used peripheral blood, collected at surgery. The TCR comes from a boy younger than two with tuberous sclerosis and intractable seizures. J is TRBJ2-7 and V is TRBV7-9; the match to TRBD2 covers 9 bases. The CDR3 nucleotides are TGTGCCAGCAGCTTTGTCTCCGGGACTAGCTTCTCCTACGAGCAGTACTTC. This sequence encodes CASSFVSGTSFSYEQYF.